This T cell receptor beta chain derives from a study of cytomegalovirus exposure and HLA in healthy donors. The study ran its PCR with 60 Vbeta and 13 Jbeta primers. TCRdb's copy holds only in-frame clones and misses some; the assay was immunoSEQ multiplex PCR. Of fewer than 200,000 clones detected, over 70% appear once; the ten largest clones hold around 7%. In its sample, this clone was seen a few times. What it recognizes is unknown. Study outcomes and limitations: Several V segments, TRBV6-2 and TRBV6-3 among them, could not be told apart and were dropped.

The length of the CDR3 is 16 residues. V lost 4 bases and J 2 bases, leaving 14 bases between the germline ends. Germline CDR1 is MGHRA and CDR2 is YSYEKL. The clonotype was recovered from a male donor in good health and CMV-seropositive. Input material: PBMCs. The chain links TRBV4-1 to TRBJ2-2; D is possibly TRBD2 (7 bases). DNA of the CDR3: TGCGCCAGCAGCCCTCGTGGGGGGGGCAACACCGGGGAGCTGTTTTTT. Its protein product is CASSPRGGGNTGELFF.